Following are 17 T cell receptor beta chains from one sample sequenced in a study. TCRdb reprocessed the reads via MiXCR and lists one record per CDR3 protein. The repertoire holds more than 600 distinct CDR3 sequences, with about 34% as singletons. The sample was CD8+ T cells (not recorded whether cultured). The receptor set was obtained from a female donor.

About this clonotype: Since a much larger clone is just one base distant, this may be a read error. The chain recombines TRBV19 with TRBJ2-7; D remains unclear. Germline V gives CDR1 LNHDA, CDR2 SQIVND (reference sequence). The CDR3 covers 13 residues. The CDR3 DNA sequence: TGTGCCAGTAGTATAGTTGCACAATACGGGCAGTACTTC. Its protein is CASSIVAQYGQYF.

For this clonotype: The germline gene is not matched at one end of the junction; a read error may be the cause. The chain uses TRBV19 and TRBJ2-3; D unresolved. Germline loops: CDR1 LNHDA, CDR2 SQIVND (reference sequence). This CDR3 comprises 13 residues. CDR3 nucleotide sequence: TGTGCCAGTAGTATTAGAGGCACGGATACGCAGTATTTT. Its protein is CASSIRGTDTQYF. The entire variable domain, with the rest obtained from reference TRBV19 and TRBJ2-3, is as follows: DGGITQSPKYLFRKEGQNVTLSCEQNLNHDAMYWYRQDPGQGLRLIYYSQIVNDFQKGDIAEGYSVSREKKESFPLTVTSAQKNPTAFYLCASSIRGTDTQYFGPGTRLTVL.

A note on this clonotype: A read error may be the cause here, since a much bigger clone is one base away. In DNA form, the CDR3 reads TGTGCCAGTAGCACTAGGAGTCAAGGGACCCAGTACTTC. As protein: CASSTRSQGTQYF. The rearrangement links TRBV19 to TRBJ2-5, with D possibly being TRBD2 (5 bases). In germline, CDR1 is LNHDA, CDR2 SQIVND (reference sequence). The CDR3 is 13 residues long.

This clonotype was observed once. This chain joins TRBV19 and TRBJ2-7; weak D call: TRBD2 (5 bases). Germline CDR1 and CDR2: LNHDA and SQIVND (reference sequence). V dropped 5 bases and J dropped 3 bases, with 11 bases sitting between them. The CDR3 has 13 residues. CDR3 sequence: CASSQRSGYEQYF. The CDR3 DNA reads as TGTGCCAGTAGTCAGAGGAGCGGCTACGAGCAGTACTTC. The whole variable domain, filled in from reference TRBV19 and TRBJ2-7, reads DGGITQSPKYLFRKEGQNVTLSCEQNLNHDAMYWYRQDPGQGLRLIYYSQIVNDFQKGDIAEGYSVSREKKESFPLTVTSAQKNPTAFYLCASSQRSGYEQYFGPGTRLTVT.

The chain employs TRBV19 and TRBJ2-7; D is unresolved. The length of the CDR3 is 13 residues. The germline V gene has CDR1 LNHDA and CDR2 SQIVND (reference sequence). V lost 3 bases to trimming and J lost 9 bases, with 15 bases between them. This CDR3 is CASSIRSSNGQYF. The CDR3 nucleotides read TGTGCCAGTAGTATCCGGAGCTCCAACGGGCAGTACTTC. The full variable domain, rest sourced from reference TRBV19 and TRBJ2-7, is DGGITQSPKYLFRKEGQNVTLSCEQNLNHDAMYWYRQDPGQGLRLIYYSQIVNDFQKGDIAEGYSVSREKKESFPLTVTSAQKNPTAFYLCASSIRSSNGQYFGPGTRLTVT.

The chain joins TRBV23-1 to TRBJ2-3; 8 bases fit TRBD1. TRBV23-1 is sorted into the ORF group, with uncertain function. The CDR3 length is 15 residues. Trimming at V came to 4 bases and at J to 5 bases, leaving 8 bases not matched to a gene. DNA of the CDR3: TGCGCCAGCAGTCCGGACAGGGCTGAGGGAGATACGCAGTATTTT. Translating gives CASSPDRAEGDTQYF.

The rearrangement uses TRBV19 and TRBJ2-3; D not resolved. Germline-derived CDR1 and CDR2 are LNHDA and SQIVND (reference sequence). Trimming pared 4 bases from V and 8 bases from J, leaving 13 bases between. The CDR3 runs 13 residues. The CDR3 sequence is CASSTRSTGTQYF. DNA for the CDR3: TGTGCCAGTAGTACGCGGAGCACGGGTACGCAGTATTTT.

The chain employs TRBV19 and TRBJ2-3; D gene unclear. This CDR3 contains 13 residues. The germline CDR1 and CDR2 sequences are LNHDA and SQIVND (reference sequence). The V and J ends lost 5 bases and 0 bases respectively, with 6 bases between them. CDR3 sequence reads: CASSFYSTDTQYF. In DNA, the CDR3 is TGTGCCAGTAGTTTCTATAGCACAGATACGCAGTATTTT.

This clonotype was observed a handful of times. A clone one base away is much larger, so this may be a read error. The chain uses TRBV19 and TRBJ1-5; D remains ambiguous. The CDR3 length is 14 residues. CDR1 is LNHDA, CDR2 SQIVND, per germline (reference sequence). Trimming left V 5 bases short and J 7 bases short, with 15 bases between. CDR3 coding DNA: TGTGCCAGTAGTCCCCTCGTAGGGCTCCAGCCCCAGCATTTT. This codes for CASSPLVGLQPQHF. Full variable domain (remainder filled in from reference TRBV19 and TRBJ1-5): DGGITQSPKYLFRKEGQNVTLSCEQNLNHDAMYWYRQDPGQGLRLIYYSQIVNDFQKGDIAEGYSVSREKKESFPLTVTSAQKNPTAFYLCASSPLVGLQPQHFGDGTRLSIL.

In its sample, this clonotype ranks as medium-sized. The V and J genes are TRBV5-1 and TRBJ2-5, with 7 nucleotides matching TRBD2. There are 16 residues in the CDR3. After removal of 3 bases from V and 1 base from J, the junction contained 9 bases not matched to a gene. Germline CDR1 reads SGHRS; CDR2 reads YFSETQ. Written as DNA, the CDR3 is TGCGCCAGCAGCTCCCCGAGGCGGGGGATCCAAGAGACCCAGTACTTC. As protein: CASSSPRRGIQETQYF.

In this sample, this clonotype is large. The chain is built from TRBV5-1 and TRBJ2-7; D gene ambiguous. Germline CDR1 reads SGHRS; CDR2 reads YFSETQ. The germline V and J ends were trimmed by 0 bases and 5 bases, with 15 bases remaining between them. The CDR3 length is 15 residues. CDR3: CASSLVQASENEQYF. The CDR3 DNA sequence: TGCGCCAGCAGCTTGGTTCAGGCCTCGGAAAACGAGCAGTACTTC.

By frequency in the sample, this clonotype is large. This chain connects TRBV19 to TRBJ1-2; D gene unclear. CDR1 LNHDA and CDR2 SQIVND come from the germline V gene (reference sequence). The V end was cut by 5 bases, the J end by 6 bases, with 10 bases between. This CDR3 is 12 amino acids long. CDR3 sequence: CASSFGLHGYTF. CDR3 sequence (DNA): TGTGCCAGTAGTTTTGGGTTACATGGCTACACCTTC.

Details on this clonotype: Without the conserved terminal phenylalanine or tryptophan, this CDR3 likely stems from a read error. The chain recombines TRBV19 with TRBJ2-3; D is ambiguous. The CDR3 covers 13 residues. Looked up from germline, CDR1 is LNHDA and CDR2 is SQIVND (reference sequence). V lost 4 bases to trimming and J lost 4 bases, with 9 bases between them. The CDR3 loop reads CASSTRSADTQYL. CDR3 nucleotides: TGTGCCAGTAGTACGAGGAGCGCAGATACGCAGTATCTT.

By proportion, this clonotype is large. This chain uses TRBV14 with TRBJ2-1; D gene ambiguous. The germline gives CDR1 SGHDN, CDR2 FVKESK. With 0 bases removed from V and 4 bases from J, the gap between germline ends came to 7 bases. This CDR3 is 14 amino acids long. This CDR3 is CASSQEGWYNEQFF. The CDR3 region has the DNA TGTGCCAGCAGCCAAGAAGGTTGGTACAATGAGCAGTTCTTC.

Sample share makes this clonotype large. The J gene is TRBJ1-2, the V gene TRBV19; D remains unclear. The V gene lost 3 bases and the J gene lost 6 bases, with 8 bases spanning the gap. The CDR3 runs to 12 residues. CDR1 and CDR2 (germline): LNHDA, SQIVND (reference sequence). In DNA form, the CDR3 reads TGTGCCAGTAGTATTTTTGGGAATGGCTACACCTTC. Translated, it gives CASSIFGNGYTF.

The chain uses TRBV19 and TRBJ2-3; D remains unclear. From germline, CDR1 is LNHDA and CDR2 SQIVND (reference sequence). There are 13 residues in the CDR3. Trimming removed 5 bases from V and 4 bases from J, with 10 bases in between. The CDR3 DNA reads TGTGCCAGTAGTCTCAGAGGCCCAGATACGCAGTATTTT. Its protein product is CASSLRGPDTQYF. Full variable domain (missing parts from reference TRBV19 and TRBJ2-3): DGGITQSPKYLFRKEGQNVTLSCEQNLNHDAMYWYRQDPGQGLRLIYYSQIVNDFQKGDIAEGYSVSREKKESFPLTVTSAQKNPTAFYLCASSLRGPDTQYFGPGTRLTVL.

This clonotype was counted a single time. Compared with germline, one end of the junction differs, possibly owing to a read error. The rearrangement joins TRBV29-1 to TRBJ1-3, with 8 positions matching TRBD1. From germline, CDR1 is SQVTM and CDR2 ANQGSEA. The CDR3 runs 14 residues. CDR3: CSVDREISENTIYF. Here the CDR3 DNA reads TGCAGCGTGGACAGGGAGATCTCTGAAAACACAATATATTTT.